This T cell receptor beta chain was sequenced during a study of OX40 agonist ivuxolimab in advanced cancers. Looking at the study overall: At doses from 0.01 to 10 mg/kg, patients were given intravenous ivuxolimab every 2 weeks.

This CDR3 is 14 amino acids long. The germline V gene encodes CDR1 MDHEN and CDR2 SYDVKM. The V gene lost 2 bases and the J gene lost 10 bases, with 15 bases spanning the gap. Whole-study results and caveats: CD4+ T cells averaged fewer expanded clones than CD8+ T cells. Among expanded peripheral T cells, antigen specificity went undetermined.

Individuals having autoimmune disease history or systemic immunosuppression were not enrolled. About this clone itself: Its target is not known.

Sequenced by immunoSEQ multiplex PCR; TCRdb stores in-frame clones only, minus some. The table records about 89,000 clones, roughly 91% of them present only once. This material consisted of CD4+ or CD8+ T cells sorted from blood, taken in a trial of the OX40 agonist ivuxolimab. This chain links TRBV28 with TRBJ1-5, with D hard to call. The receptor's source is an adult with an advanced solid tumor such as melanoma, head and neck, liver or kidney cancer. In DNA, the CDR3 is TGTGCCAGCAGTTTAGTCCTGGCAGTCCAACCCCAGCATTTT. This encodes CASSLVLAVQPQHF.